A selection of T cell receptor beta chains follows, all from one sample in a study of control samples from healthy donors and cancer patients. Assay: immunoSEQ multiplex PCR; the TCRdb copy retains only in-frame clones and omits some. The data contain 95,000 to 110,000 clones, 85% to 90% of them seen just once; the ten biggest clones take up approximately 19%. Sequenced: PBMCs. The receptors stem from a man aged 60 to 69 with lung cancer. The CDR3 runs from the conserved cysteine through the conserved F or W. Each record gives: clone size, D gene, V gene, J gene, CDR3 DNA, CDR3 protein. A D gene is named only where the DNA matches it firmly. Clone size appears in some rows only: once, few, many, or a class for an expanded clone.

size: NA; D: NA; V: TRBV5-6; J: TRBJ2-1; DNA: TGTGCCAGCAGCTTGACAGGGACTACCAATGAGCAGTTCTTC; CDR3: CASSLTGTTNEQFF
size: NA; D: NA; V: TRBV7-2; J: TRBJ2-6; DNA: TGTGCCAGCACCCGATCGTTCTCTGGGGCCAACGTCCTGACTTTC; CDR3: CASTRSFSGANVLTF
size: NA; D: NA; V: TRBV10-1; J: TRBJ1-2; DNA: TGCGCCAGCAGTGAGGGCGGTAACTATGGCTACACCTTC; CDR3: CASSEGGNYGYTF
size: NA; D: NA; V: TRBV6-6; J: TRBJ1-5; DNA: TGTGCCAGCAGTCCAATGACCCCCCAGCATTTT; CDR3: CASSPMTPQHF
size: NA; D: TRBD1; V: TRBV3-1/TRBV3-2; J: TRBJ1-6; DNA: TGTGCCAGCGGGGACAGGGGTAATTCACCCCTCCACTTT; CDR3: CASGDRGNSPLHF
size: NA; D: NA; V: TRBV6-6; J: TRBJ1-4; DNA: TGTGCCAGCAGTTACCAGGGCGACTTTGAAAAACTGTTTTTT; CDR3: CASSYQGDFEKLFF
size: NA; D: NA; V: TRBV29-1; J: TRBJ1-1; DNA: TGCAGCGTTGCCATCAGTCCGAACACTGAAGCTTTCTTT; CDR3: CSVAISPNTEAFF
size: few; D: TRBD1; V: TRBV6-6; J: TRBJ1-6; DNA: TGTGCCAGCAGTCTCGGACAGGGTTGGGACTATAATTCACCCCTCCACTTT; CDR3: CASSLGQGWDYNSPLHF
size: NA; D: NA; V: TRBV12-3/TRBV12-4; J: TRBJ1-1; DNA: TGTGCCAGCAGTTGGACTCGAGGCACTGAAGCTTTCTTT; CDR3: CASSWTRGTEAFF
size: NA; D: NA; V: TRBV27; J: TRBJ1-3; DNA: TGTGCCAGCAGTGCGCGAACTGCTGGAAACACCATATATTTT; CDR3: CASSARTAGNTIYF
size: NA; D: TRBD1; V: TRBV12-5; J: TRBJ1-1; DNA: TGTGCTAGTGGTTCCGCCGACAGGGCTAAGGCTTTCTTT; CDR3: CASGSADRAKAFF
size: NA; D: NA; V: TRBV4-1; J: TRBJ1-3; DNA: TGCGCCAGCAGCCCCTACCCTCCCCCGACAGGAGGAAACACCATATATTTT; CDR3: CASSPYPPPTGGNTIYF
size: NA; D: TRBD2; V: TRBV4-1; J: TRBJ2-2; DNA: TGCGCCAGCAGCCAAGATTCCAGCGGGGGGATACACCGGGGAGCTGTTTTT; CDR3: CASSQDSSGGIHRGAVF
size: NA; D: TRBD1; V: TRBV25-1; J: TRBJ1-2; DNA: TGTGCCAGCAGTCCACAGGGGAACTATGGCTACACCTTC; CDR3: CASSPQGNYGYTF
size: NA; D: NA; V: TRBV27; J: TRBJ2-7; DNA: TGTGCCAGCAGTTTATCGAGGCAGGGGTTCGAGCAGTACTTC; CDR3: CASSLSRQGFEQYF
size: NA; D: TRBD2; V: TRBV7-2; J: TRBJ2-1; DNA: TGTGCCAGCAGCCAACTAGCGGGGGACTACAATGAGCAGTTCTTC; CDR3: CASSQLAGDYNEQFF
size: NA; D: NA; V: TRBV5-6; J: TRBJ1-6; DNA: TGTGCCAGCAGCTTGTATGGGACGTTCTCTGATTCACCCCTCCACTTT; CDR3: CASSLYGTFSDSPLHF
size: NA; D: NA; V: TRBV7-2; J: TRBJ2-7; DNA: TGTGCCAGCAGCTTAGAAAGGACCGTAACCTACGAGCAGTACTTC; CDR3: CASSLERTVTYEQYF
size: NA; D: NA; V: TRBV7-9; J: TRBJ2-7; DNA: TGTGCCAGCAGCCCTTGGACAGAGAACTACGAGCAGTACTTC; CDR3: CASSPWTENYEQYF
size: NA; D: TRBD1; V: TRBV6-6; J: TRBJ1-1; DNA: TGTGCCACCGAAGGACAGGGCACTGAAGCTTTCTTT; CDR3: CATEGQGTEAFF
size: NA; D: NA; V: TRBV5-1; J: TRBJ2-2; DNA: TGCGCCAGCAGGGCCTCCGGGTCCTTGAACACCGGGGAGCTGTTTTTT; CDR3: CASRASGSLNTGELFF
size: NA; D: NA; V: TRBV5-8; J: TRBJ1-2; DNA: TGTGCCAGCAACAAACAGGGCCTGCCGACCTATGGCTACACCTTC; CDR3: CASNKQGLPTYGYTF
size: NA; D: NA; V: TRBV6-1; J: TRBJ1-5; DNA: TGTGCCAGCAGTGAAGGGACAGGCAATCAGCCCCAGCATTTT; CDR3: CASSEGTGNQPQHF
size: NA; D: TRBD1; V: TRBV10-1; J: TRBJ1-5; DNA: TGCGCCAGAGAACAGGGGGCGTGCAATCAGCCCCAGCATTTT; CDR3: CAREQGACNQPQHF
size: few; D: NA; V: TRBV5-1; J: TRBJ2-5; DNA: TGCGCCAGCAGCTTTGGAGAGACCCAGTACTTC; CDR3: CASSFGETQYF
size: NA; D: TRBD1; V: TRBV18; J: TRBJ2-2; DNA: TGTGCCAGCTCTGGGGACAGGGCCACCGGGGAGCTGTTTTTT; CDR3: CASSGDRATGELFF
size: NA; D: TRBD1; V: TRBV5-1; J: TRBJ1-2; DNA: TGCGCCAGCAGCTTGGTGGGGACAGGGGGGTATGGCTACACCTTC; CDR3: CASSLVGTGGYGYTF
size: NA; D: NA; V: TRBV2; J: TRBJ1-6; DNA: TGTGCCAGCAGTGAATTGGGTCGCTATAATTCACCCCTCCACTTT; CDR3: CASSELGRYNSPLHF
size: NA; D: NA; V: TRBV4-1; J: TRBJ1-4; DNA: TGCGCCAGCAGACGCGTTGGGCAGGGTGTAACTGAAAAACTGTTTTTT; CDR3: CASRRVGQGVTEKLFF
size: few; D: NA; V: TRBV6-2/TRBV6-3; J: TRBJ1-5; DNA: TGTGCCAGCAGTGACCTTGTACGAGGCAGCAATCAGCCCCAGCATTTT; CDR3: CASSDLVRGSNQPQHF
size: NA; D: NA; V: TRBV12-3/TRBV12-4; J: TRBJ2-7; DNA: TGTGCCAGCAGTTTAGTCCGGGGCGACGAGCAGTACTTC; CDR3: CASSLVRGDEQYF